The present T cell receptor beta chain was sequenced within a study of T cell repertoires in cytomegalovirus infection. Study summary: Both a matching HLA type and CMV infection were indicated by public TCR beta signatures.

Study-level points and caveats: HLA-C-restricted, CMV-specific TCR beta clonotypes were dominant ex vivo.

TCRdb processed the reads anew with MiXCR; each CDR3 protein has one entry. The table has 150,000 to 200,000 distinct CDR3 sequences, under 25% seen once. Comments on this clonotype: Its antigen is still unknown.

The clonotype comes from a human donor in good health (CMV status not recorded). Some clones in this sample may be carry-over from other donors' samples. Sample: PBMCs.

The CDR3 protein is CASSEEGQSNTGELFF. The CDR3 DNA follows: TGTGCCAGCAGTGAGGAGGGACAGTCGAACACCGGGGAGCTGTTTTTT. The chain uses TRBV25-1 and TRBJ2-2, with D tentatively TRBD1 (7 bases). Germline lookup yields CDR1 MGHDK and CDR2 SYGVNS. Trimming pared 3 bases from V and 0 bases from J, leaving 11 bases between. The CDR3 sequence is 16 residues long.